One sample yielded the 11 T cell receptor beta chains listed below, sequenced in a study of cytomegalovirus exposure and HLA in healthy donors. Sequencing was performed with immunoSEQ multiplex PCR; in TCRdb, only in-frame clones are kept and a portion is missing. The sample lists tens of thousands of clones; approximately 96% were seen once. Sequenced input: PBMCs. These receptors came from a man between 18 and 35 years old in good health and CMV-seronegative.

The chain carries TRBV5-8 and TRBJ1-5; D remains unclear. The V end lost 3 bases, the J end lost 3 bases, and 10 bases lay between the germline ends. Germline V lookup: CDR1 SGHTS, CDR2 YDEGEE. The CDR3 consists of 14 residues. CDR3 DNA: TGTGCCAGCAGCTGGCGTGGAGTCAATCAGCCCCAGCATTTT. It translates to CASSWRGVNQPQHF.

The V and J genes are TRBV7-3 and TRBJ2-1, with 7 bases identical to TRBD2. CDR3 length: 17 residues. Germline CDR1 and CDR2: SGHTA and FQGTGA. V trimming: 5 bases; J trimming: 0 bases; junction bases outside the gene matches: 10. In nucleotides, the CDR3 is TGTGCCAGCAGCCCTAGCGGTCGCTATAGCTCCTACAATGAGCAGTTCTTC. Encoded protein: CASSPSGRYSSYNEQFF.

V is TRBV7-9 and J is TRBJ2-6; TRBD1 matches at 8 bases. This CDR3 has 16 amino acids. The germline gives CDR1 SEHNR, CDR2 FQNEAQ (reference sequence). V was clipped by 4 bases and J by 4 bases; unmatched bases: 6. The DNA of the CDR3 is TGTGCCAGCAGCTCAAGGACAGGGTACGGGGCCAACGTCCTGACTTTC. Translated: CASSSRTGYGANVLTF.

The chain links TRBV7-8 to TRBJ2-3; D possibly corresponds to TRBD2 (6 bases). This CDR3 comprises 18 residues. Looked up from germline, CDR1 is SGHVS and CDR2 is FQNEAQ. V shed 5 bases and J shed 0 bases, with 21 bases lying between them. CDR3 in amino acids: CASSPGLFWRDSTDTQYF. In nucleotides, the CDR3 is TGTGCCAGCAGCCCCGGTTTGTTTTGGCGGGATAGCACAGATACGCAGTATTTT. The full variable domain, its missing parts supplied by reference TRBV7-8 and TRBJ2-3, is GAGVSQSPRYKVAKRGQDVALRCDPISGHVSLFWYQQALGQGPEFLTYFQNEAQLDKSGLPSDRFFAERPEGSVSTLKIQRTQQEDSAVYLCASSPGLFWRDSTDTQYFGPGTRLTVL.

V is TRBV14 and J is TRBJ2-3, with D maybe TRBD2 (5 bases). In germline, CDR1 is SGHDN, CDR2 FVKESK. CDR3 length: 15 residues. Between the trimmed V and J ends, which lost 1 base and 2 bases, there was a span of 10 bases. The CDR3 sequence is CASSQVGGFTDTQYF. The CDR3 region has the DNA TGTGCCAGCAGCCAAGTTGGAGGCTTCACAGATACGCAGTATTTT.

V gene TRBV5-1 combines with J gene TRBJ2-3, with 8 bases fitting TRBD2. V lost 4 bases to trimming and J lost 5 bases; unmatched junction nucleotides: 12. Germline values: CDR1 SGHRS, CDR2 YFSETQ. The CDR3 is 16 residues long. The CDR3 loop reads CASSIVSGGRRDTQYF. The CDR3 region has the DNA TGCGCCAGCAGCATTGTCTCTGGCGGGAGGAGAGATACGCAGTATTTT.

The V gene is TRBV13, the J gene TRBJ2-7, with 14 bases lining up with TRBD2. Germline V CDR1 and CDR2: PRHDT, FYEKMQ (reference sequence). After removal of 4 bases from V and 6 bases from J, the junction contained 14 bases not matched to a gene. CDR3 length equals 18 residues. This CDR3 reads CASSSDSLPGLAGVEQYF. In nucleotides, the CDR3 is TGTGCCAGCAGCTCCGACTCCCTCCCGGGACTAGCGGGAGTCGAGCAGTACTTC.

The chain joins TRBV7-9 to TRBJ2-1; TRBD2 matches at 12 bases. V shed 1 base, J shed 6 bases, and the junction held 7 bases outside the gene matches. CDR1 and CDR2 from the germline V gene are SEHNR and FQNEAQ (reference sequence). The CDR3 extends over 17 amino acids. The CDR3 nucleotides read TGTGCCAGCAGCTTAGACAGGGGACTAGCGGGCCTCAATGAGCAGTTCTTC. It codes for CASSLDRGLAGLNEQFF.

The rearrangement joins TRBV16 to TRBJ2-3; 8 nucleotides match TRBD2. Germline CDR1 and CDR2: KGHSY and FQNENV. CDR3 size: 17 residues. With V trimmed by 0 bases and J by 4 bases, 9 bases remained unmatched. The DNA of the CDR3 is TGTGCCAGCAGCCAATCTTTCAGCGGGAGCACCGCAGATACGCAGTATTTT. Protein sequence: CASSQSFSGSTADTQYF.

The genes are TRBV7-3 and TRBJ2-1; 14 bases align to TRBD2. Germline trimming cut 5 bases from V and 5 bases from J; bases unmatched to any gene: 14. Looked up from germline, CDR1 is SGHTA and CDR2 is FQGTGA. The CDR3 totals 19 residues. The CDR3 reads CASSKDGTSGRYGHNEQFF. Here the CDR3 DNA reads TGTGCCAGCAGCAAAGACGGGACTAGCGGGAGATATGGGCACAATGAGCAGTTCTTC.

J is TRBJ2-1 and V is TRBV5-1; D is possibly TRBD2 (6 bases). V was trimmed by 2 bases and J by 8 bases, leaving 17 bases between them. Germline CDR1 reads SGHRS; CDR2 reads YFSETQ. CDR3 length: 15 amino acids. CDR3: CASSFELAPIYEQFF. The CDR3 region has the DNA TGCGCCAGCAGCTTCGAACTAGCCCCAATTTATGAGCAGTTCTTC. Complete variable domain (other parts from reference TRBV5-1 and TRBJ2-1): KAGVTQTPRYLIKTRGQQVTLSCSPISGHRSVSWYQQTPGQGLQFLFEYFSETQRNKGNFPGRFSGRQFSNSRSEMNVSTLELGDSALYLCASSFELAPIYEQFFGPGTRLTVL.